This T cell receptor (beta chain) comes out of a study of identical twins. Overall study results and limits: Sharing of beta out-of-frame sequences by twins showed a weaker excess. Insertions were reduced in abundant cord blood beta clonotypes but not in memory repertoires.

CDR1 is MDHEN, CDR2 SYDVKM, per germline. V was cut by 7 bases and J by 0 bases, with 10 bases left in between. There are 14 residues in the CDR3. With template switching, a universal primer site was added, and the cDNA carried unique molecular identifiers. Via MiXCR, TCRdb re-called the 5' RACE reads, giving one row per CDR3 protein. The profile shows 350,000 to 500,000 distinct CDR3 sequences, less than 20% of them singletons. Remarks on this clonotype: Antigen specificity is unknown.

Sequencing used naive T cells sorted from blood. The clonotype originates from a man in his forties or fifties in good health. The chain combines TRBV28 with TRBJ1-5; D unclear. Here the CDR3 reads CASISGYSNQPQHF. For the CDR3, the DNA is TGTGCCAGCATTTCAGGTTATAGCAATCAGCCCCAGCATTTT.